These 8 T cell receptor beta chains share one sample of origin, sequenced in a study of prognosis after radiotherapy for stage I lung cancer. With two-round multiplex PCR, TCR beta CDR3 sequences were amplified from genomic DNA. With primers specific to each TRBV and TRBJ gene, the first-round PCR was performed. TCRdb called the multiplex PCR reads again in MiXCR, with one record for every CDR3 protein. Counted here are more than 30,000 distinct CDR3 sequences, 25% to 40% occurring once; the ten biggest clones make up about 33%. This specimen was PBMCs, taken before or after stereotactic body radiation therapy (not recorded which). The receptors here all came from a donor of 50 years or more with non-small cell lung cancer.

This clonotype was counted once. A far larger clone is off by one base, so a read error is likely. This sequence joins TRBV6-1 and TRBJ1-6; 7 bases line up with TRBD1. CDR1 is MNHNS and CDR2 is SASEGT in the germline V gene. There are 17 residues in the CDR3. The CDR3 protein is CASGLIWDRRYNSPLNF. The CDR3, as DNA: TGTGCCAGCGGTCTTATCTGGGACAGACGCTATAATTCACCCCTCAACTTT.

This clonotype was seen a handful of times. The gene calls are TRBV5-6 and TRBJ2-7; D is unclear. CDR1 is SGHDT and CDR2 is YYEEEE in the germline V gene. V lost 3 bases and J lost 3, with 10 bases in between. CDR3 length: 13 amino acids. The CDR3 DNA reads TGTGCCAGCAGCTCGGGTATTATCTACGAGCAGTACTTC. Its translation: CASSSGIIYEQYF. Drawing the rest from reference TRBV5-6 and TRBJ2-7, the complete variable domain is DAGVTQSPTHLIKTRGQQVTLRCSPKSGHDTVSWYQQALGQGPQFIFQYYEEEERQRGNFPDRFSGHQFPNYSSELNVNALLLGDSALYLCASSSGIIYEQYFGPGTRLTVT.

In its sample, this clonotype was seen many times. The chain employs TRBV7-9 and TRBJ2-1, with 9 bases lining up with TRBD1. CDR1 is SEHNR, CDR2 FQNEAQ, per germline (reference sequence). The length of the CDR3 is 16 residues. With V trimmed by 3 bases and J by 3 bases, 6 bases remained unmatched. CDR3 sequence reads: CASSFPGTGSYNEQFF. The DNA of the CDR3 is TGTGCCAGCAGCTTCCCCGGGACAGGGAGCTACAATGAGCAGTTCTTC.

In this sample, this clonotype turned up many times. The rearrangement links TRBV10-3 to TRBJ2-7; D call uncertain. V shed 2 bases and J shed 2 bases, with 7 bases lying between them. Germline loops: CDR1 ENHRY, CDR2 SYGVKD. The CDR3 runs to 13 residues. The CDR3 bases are TGTGCCATCAGTGAGCGACAAACCTACGAGCAGTACTTC. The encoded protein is CAISERQTYEQYF.

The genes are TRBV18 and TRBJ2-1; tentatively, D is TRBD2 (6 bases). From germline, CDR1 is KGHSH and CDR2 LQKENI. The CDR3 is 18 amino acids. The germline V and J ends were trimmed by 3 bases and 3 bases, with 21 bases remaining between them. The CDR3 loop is CASSPLIPGLPSYNEQFF. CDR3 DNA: TGTGCCAGCTCACCGTTGATCCCGGGACTGCCGAGCTACAATGAGCAGTTCTTC.

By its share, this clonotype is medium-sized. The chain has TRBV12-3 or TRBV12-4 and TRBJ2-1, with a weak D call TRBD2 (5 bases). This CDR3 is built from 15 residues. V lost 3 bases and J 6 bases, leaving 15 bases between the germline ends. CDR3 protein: CASSFFWEWRNEQFF. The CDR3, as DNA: TGTGCCAGCAGTTTTTTTTGGGAGTGGCGCAATGAGCAGTTCTTC.

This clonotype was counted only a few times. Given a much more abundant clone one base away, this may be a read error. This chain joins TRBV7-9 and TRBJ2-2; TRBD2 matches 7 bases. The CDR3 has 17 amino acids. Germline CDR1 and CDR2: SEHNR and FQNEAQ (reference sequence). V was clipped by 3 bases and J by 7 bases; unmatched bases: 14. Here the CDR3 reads CASSFTSGGGPSGELFF. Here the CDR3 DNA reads TGTGCCAGCAGCTTCACCTCCGGGGGAGGGCCAAGCGGGGAGCTGTTTTTT.

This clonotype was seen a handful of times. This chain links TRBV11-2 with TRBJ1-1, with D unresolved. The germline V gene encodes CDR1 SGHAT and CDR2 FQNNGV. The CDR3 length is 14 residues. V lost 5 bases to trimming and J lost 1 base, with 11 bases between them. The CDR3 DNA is TGTGCCAGCAGCATTAGCAGCCGGAACACTGAAGCTTTCTTT. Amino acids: CASSISSRNTEAFF. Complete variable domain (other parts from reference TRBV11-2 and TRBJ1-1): EAGVAQSPRYKIIEKRQSVAFWCNPISGHATLYWYQQILGQGPKLLIQFQNNGVVDDSQLPKDRFSAERLKGVDSTLKIQPAKLEDSAVYLCASSISSRNTEAFFGQGTRLTVV.